The clone carrying this T cell receptor beta chain was recorded at least ten times. Its antigen is as yet unknown. These data originate in a study of T cells in Graves' hyperthyroidism and ophthalmopathy. The study, taken as a whole, reports: Classification by a 13 V-J model distinguished ophthalmopathy from stable hyperthyroidism. The majority of expanded thyroid clonotypes above 0.001 also appeared in blood. Before onset, ophthalmopathy was predicted by the model a median roughly 6.8 months earlier.

TCR beta CDR3 region amplification was performed from RNA transcripts. During a first-round RT-PCR of the TCR CDR3, the HTBI primer set was used. Via MiXCR, TCRdb re-called the multiplex PCR reads, giving one row per CDR3 protein. This table has approximately 640,000 distinct CDR3 sequences, roughly 46% appearing once. Per germline, CDR1 SGHVS and CDR2 FQNEAQ. V was pared by 5 bases and J by 7 bases, with 15 bases between. The CDR3 runs to 15 residues. Diagnoses used clinical symptoms, serum thyroxine and TRAb, thyroid ultrasound and orbital computed tomography. The sequence derives from an adult man with Graves' disease, either hyperthyroidism or ophthalmopathy (not recorded which). The chain joins TRBV7-8 to TRBJ1-6; perhaps TRBD1 as D (5 bases). Sequenced sample: peripheral blood or thyroid tissue (not recorded which). The CDR3 loop is CASSARGADNSPLHF. The CDR3 bases are TGTGCCAGCAGCGCGAGAGGGGCGGACAATTCACCCCTCCACTTT.